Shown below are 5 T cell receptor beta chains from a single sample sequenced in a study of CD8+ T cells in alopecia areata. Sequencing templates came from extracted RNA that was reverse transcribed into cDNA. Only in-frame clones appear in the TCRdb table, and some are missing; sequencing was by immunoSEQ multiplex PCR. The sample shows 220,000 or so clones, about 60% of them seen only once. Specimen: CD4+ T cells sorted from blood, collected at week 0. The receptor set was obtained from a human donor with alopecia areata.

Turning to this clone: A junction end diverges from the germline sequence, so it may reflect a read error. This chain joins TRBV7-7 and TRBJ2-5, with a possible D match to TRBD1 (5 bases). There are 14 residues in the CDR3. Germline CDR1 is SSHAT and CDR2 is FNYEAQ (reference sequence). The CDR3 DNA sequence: TGTGCTAGCAGCTTCGACAGTAAACAAGAGACCCAGTACTTC. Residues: CASSFDSKQETQYF.

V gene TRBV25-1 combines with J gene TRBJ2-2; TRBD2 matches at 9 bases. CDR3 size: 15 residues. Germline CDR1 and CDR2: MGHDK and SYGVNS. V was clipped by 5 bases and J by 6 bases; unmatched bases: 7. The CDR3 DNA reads TGTGCCAGCAGTTTTAGCGGGGGTTCGTCCGGGGAGCTGTTTTTT. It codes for CASSFSGGSSGELFF.

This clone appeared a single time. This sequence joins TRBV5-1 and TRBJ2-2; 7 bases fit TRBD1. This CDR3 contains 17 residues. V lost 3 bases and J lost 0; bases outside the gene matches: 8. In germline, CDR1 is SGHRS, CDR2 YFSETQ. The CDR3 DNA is TGCGCCAGCAGCTCGAGATGGACAGGATCGAACACCGGGGAGCTGTTTTTT. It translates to CASSSRWTGSNTGELFF.

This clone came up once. The CDR3 reads CSAKQGFVGGNTIYF. The DNA of the CDR3 is TGCAGCGCCAAACAGGGTTTCGTTGGTGGAAACACCATATATTTT. This chain uses TRBV29-1 with TRBJ1-3; TRBD1 might be the D (6 bases). The V gene's germline CDR1 is SQVTM and CDR2 ANQGSEA. V lost 7 bases to trimming and J lost 3 bases, with 19 bases between them. This CDR3 comprises 15 residues.

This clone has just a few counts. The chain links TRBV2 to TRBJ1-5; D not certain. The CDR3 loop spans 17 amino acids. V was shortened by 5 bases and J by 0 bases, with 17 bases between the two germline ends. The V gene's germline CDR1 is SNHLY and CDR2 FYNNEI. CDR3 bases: TGTGCCAGCAGTCCCCAAAGGGCAGGTCATAGCAATCAGCCCCAGCATTTT. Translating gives CASSPQRAGHSNQPQHF.